Listed here are 3 T cell receptor beta chains from one sample, sequenced in a study of blood T cell repertoires in COVID-19. Clones were sequenced by immunoSEQ multiplex PCR, and TCRdb holds only the in-frame ones, with some missing. The sample lists roughly 86,000 clones, around 87% occurring once. Sequenced material: peripheral blood. Receptor source: a man in his forties with acute or convalescent COVID-19.

This clone has only a few counts. This chain uses TRBV7-9 with TRBJ2-7; 9 bases are a match to TRBD1. The CDR3 spans 15 residues. V trimming: 6 bases; J trimming: 4 bases; junction bases outside the gene matches: 10. CDR1 SEHNR and CDR2 FQNEAQ come from the germline V gene (reference sequence). The CDR3 region is CASRLGTGQLYEQYF. CDR3 DNA sequence: TGTGCCAGCAGATTGGGGACAGGGCAATTATACGAGCAGTACTTC.

The gene calls are TRBV30 and TRBJ1-5; possibly TRBD1 for D (6 bases). V was clipped by 3 bases and J by 3 bases, with 15 bases between them. This CDR3 contains 15 residues. Germline V lookup: CDR1 GTSNPN, CDR2 SVGIG (reference sequence). For the CDR3, the DNA is TGTGCCTGGAGCCAAGGGGGTCGGTCCAATCAGCCCCAGCATTTT. This translates into CAWSQGGRSNQPQHF.

The V gene is TRBV6-5, the J gene TRBJ2-7; D uncertain. This CDR3 region has 14 residues. In germline, CDR1 is MNHEY, CDR2 SVGAGI. The V end lost 5 bases, the J end lost 5 bases, and 16 bases lay between the germline ends. This CDR3 reads CASSTTLVPHEQYF. The CDR3 region has the DNA TGTGCCAGCAGTACCACTCTAGTACCCCACGAGCAGTACTTC.